A single count supports the clone carrying this TCR beta chain. In the study's own analysis: Amplification from reference gene primers served as the basis for estimated nucleated cell counts. Using immunoSEQ multiplex PCR, the repertoire was profiled, and TCRdb retains in-frame clones only, with some absent. The V and J calls and the clone size are those of that table, but D and trimming were determined from the DNA. Seen here are approximately 200,000 clones, approximately 89% observed once, and the top ten hold about 4%. The sample comes from a study of blood T cell repertoires in COVID-19. For the study at large: Both acute and convalescent COVID-19 samples were obtained from the United States, Italy and Spain. PBMCs, B-cell-depleted T cells, or T cells were the source of the cDNA or gDNA that made up the material.

Germline CDR1 MNHEY, CDR2 SVGAGI. Trimming cost V 6 bases and J 5 bases; bases outside gene matches: 3. CDR3 length equals 13 residues. The V and J genes are TRBV6-5 and TRBJ2-5; 10 nucleotides align to TRBD1. The TCR comes from a woman in her thirties with acute or convalescent COVID-19. The specimen sequenced was peripheral blood. CDR3 nucleotides: TGTGCCAGCAGGTTGACAGGGGGCGAGACCCAGTACTTC. Translated, it gives CASRLTGGETQYF.